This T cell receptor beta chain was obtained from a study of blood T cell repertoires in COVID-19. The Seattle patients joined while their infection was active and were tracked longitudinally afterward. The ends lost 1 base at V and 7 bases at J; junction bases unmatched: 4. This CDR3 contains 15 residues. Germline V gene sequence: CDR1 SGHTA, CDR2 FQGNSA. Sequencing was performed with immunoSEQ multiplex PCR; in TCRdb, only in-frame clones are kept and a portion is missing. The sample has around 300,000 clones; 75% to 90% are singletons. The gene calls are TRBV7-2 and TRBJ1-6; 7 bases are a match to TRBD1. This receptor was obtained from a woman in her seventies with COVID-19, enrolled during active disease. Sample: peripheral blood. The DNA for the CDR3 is TGTGCCAGCAGCTTAGGACAGGGTGCAAATTCACCCCTCCACTTT. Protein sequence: CASSLGQGANSPLHF.